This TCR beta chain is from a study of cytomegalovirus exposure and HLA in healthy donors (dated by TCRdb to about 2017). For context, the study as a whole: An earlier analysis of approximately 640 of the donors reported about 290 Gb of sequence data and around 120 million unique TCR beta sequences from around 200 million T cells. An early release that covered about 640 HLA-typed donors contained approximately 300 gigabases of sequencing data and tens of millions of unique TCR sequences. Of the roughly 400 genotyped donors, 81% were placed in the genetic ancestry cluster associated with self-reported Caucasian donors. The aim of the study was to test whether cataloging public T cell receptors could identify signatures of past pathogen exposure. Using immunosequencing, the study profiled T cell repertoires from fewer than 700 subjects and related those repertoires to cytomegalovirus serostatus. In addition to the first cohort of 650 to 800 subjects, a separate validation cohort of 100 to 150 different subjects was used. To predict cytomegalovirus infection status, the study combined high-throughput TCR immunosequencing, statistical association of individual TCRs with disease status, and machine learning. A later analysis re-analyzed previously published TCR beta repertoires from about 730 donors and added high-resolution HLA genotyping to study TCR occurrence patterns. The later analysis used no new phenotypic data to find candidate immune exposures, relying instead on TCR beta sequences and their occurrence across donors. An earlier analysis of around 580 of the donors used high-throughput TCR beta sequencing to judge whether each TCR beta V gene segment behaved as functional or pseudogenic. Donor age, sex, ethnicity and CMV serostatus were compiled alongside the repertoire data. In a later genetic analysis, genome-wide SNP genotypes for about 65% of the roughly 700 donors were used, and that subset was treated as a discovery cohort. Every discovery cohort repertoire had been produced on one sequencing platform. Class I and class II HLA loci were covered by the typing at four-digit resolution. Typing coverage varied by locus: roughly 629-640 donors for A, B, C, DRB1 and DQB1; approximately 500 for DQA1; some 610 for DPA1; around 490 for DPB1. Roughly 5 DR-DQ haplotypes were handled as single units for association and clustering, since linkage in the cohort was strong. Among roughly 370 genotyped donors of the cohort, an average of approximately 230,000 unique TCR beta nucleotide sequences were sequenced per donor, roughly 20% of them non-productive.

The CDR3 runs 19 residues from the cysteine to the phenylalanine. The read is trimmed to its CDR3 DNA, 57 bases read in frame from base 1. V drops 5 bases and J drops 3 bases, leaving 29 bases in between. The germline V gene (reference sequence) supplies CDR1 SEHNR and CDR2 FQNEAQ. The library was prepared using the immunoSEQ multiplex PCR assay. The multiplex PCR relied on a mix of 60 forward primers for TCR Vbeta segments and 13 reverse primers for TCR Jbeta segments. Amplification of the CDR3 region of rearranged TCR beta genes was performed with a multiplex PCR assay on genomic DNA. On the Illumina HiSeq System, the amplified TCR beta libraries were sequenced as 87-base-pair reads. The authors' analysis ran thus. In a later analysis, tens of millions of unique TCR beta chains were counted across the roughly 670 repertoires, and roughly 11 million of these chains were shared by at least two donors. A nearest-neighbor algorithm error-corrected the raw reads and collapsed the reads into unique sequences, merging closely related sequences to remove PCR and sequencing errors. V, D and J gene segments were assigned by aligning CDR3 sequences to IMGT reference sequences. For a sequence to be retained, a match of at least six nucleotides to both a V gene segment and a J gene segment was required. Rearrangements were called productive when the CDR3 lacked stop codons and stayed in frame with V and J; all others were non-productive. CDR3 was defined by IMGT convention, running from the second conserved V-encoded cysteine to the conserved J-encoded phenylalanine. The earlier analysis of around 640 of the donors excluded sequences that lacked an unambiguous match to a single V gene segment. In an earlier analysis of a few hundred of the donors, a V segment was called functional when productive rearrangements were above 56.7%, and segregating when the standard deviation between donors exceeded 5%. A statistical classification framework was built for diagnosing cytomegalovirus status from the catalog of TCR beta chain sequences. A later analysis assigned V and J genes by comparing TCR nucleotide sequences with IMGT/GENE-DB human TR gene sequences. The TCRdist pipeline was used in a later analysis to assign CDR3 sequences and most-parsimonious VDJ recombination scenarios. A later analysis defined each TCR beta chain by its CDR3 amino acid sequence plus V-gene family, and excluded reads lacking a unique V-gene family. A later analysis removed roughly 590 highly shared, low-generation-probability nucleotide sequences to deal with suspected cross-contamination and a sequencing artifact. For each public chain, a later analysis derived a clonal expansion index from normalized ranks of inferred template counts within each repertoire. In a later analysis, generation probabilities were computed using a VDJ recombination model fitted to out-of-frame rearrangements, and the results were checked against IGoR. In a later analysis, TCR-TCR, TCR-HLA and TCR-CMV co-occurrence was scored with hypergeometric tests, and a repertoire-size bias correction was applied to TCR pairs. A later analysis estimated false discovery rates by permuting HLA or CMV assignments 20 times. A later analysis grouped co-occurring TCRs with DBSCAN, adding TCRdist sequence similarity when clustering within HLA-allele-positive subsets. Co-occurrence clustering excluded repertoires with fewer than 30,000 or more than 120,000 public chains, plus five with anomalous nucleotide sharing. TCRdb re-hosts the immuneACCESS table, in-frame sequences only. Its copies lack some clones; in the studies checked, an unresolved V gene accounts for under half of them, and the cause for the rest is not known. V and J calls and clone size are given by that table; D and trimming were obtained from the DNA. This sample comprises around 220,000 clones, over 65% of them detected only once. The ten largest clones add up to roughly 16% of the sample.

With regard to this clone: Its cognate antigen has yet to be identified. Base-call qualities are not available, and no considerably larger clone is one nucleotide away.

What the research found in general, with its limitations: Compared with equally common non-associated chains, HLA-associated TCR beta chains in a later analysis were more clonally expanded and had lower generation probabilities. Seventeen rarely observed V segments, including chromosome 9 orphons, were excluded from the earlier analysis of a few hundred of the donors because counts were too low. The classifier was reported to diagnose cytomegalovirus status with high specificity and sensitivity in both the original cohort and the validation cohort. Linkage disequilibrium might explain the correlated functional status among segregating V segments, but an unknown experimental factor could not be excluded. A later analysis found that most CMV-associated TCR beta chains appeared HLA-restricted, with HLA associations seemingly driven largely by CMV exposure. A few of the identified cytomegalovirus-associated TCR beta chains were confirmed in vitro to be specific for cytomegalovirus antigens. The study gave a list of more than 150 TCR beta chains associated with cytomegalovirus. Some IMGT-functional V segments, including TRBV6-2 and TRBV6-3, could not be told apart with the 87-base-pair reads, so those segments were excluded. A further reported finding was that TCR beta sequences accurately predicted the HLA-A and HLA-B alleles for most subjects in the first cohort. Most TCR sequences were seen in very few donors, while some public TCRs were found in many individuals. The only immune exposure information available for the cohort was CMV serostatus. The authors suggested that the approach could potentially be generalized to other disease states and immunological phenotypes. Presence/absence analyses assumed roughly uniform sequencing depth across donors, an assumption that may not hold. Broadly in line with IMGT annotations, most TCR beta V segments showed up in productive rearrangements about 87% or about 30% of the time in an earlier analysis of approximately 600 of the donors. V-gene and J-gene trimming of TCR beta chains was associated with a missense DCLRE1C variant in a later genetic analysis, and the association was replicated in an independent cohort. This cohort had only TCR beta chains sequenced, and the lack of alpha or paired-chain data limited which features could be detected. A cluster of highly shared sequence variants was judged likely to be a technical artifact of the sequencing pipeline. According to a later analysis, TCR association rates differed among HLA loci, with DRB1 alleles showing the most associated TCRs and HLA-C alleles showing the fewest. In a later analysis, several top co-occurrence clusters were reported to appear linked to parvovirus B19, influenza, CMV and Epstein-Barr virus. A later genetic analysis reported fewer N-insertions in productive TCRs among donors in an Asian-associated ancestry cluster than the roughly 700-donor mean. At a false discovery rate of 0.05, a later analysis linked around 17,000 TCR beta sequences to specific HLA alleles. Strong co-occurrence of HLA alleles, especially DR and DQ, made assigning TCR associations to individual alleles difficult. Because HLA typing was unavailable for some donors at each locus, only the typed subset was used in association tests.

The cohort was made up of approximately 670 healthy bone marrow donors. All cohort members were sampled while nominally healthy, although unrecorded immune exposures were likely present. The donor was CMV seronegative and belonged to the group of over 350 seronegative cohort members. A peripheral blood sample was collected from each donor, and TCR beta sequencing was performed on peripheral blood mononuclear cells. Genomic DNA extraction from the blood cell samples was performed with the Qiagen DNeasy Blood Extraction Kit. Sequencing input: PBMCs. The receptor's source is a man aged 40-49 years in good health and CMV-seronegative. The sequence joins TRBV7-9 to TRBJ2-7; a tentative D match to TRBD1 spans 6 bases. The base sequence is TGTGCCAGCAGCCTTGGCCCCGGGACACCCCCCTCTCTAGGCTACGAGCAGTACTTC. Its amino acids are CASSLGPGTPPSLGYEQYF.